What follows are 27 T cell receptor beta chains derived from one specimen sequenced in a study of shared clonotypes between healthy human individuals. Data came from immunoSEQ multiplex PCR; TCRdb stores just in-frame clones and leaves some out. The sample yields about 2.1 million clones, approximately 94% seen once. The naive CD8 fraction comprised CD45RO-negative cells positively selected for CCR7 and excluded terminally differentiated effector memory CD45RA+ cells. Sequences were obtained from naive CD8+ T cells from PBMCs. Receptors originate from a man aged 18 to 29 in good health. Some clones in this sample may be carry-over from other donors' samples.

J is TRBJ2-3 and V is TRBV7-6; 7 positions agree with TRBD2. Germline-derived CDR1 and CDR2 are SGHVS and FNYEAQ. This CDR3 region has 14 residues. V lost 5 bases, J lost 1 base, and 3 bases stayed unmatched. CDR3 nucleotides: TGTGCCAGCAGCGGGGCGGGGGGCACAGATACGCAGTATTTT. It is translated as CASSGAGGTDTQYF.

In DNA form, the CDR3 reads TGTGCCAGCAGTTTTTGGACGGTTAGCTCCTACGAGCAGTACTTC. Protein sequence: CASSFWTVSSYEQYF. The chain couples TRBV5-4 to TRBJ2-7, with D uncertain. The CDR3 runs to 15 residues. CDR1 SGHNT and CDR2 YYREEE come from the germline V gene (reference sequence). V was clipped by 5 bases and J by 0 bases, with 15 bases between them.

This chain connects TRBV19 to TRBJ1-5; D remains unclear. The CDR3 has 13 residues. Trimming removed 2 bases at V and 6 bases at J, with 8 bases between. Germline V gene data show CDR1 as LNHDA and CDR2 as SQIVND (reference sequence). The CDR3 sequence: CASSIWATQPQHF. The CDR3, as DNA: TGTGCCAGTAGTATATGGGCCACTCAGCCCCAGCATTTT.

The rearrangement joins TRBV27 to TRBJ2-3; TRBD1 aligns across 12 bases. The CDR3 runs to 16 residues. V was pared by 2 bases and J by 0 bases, with 0 bases of the junction left unmatched. Germline V gives CDR1 MNHEY, CDR2 SMNVEV (reference sequence). Here the CDR3 DNA reads TGTGCCAGCAGTTTAGGGACAGGGGGCAGCACAGATACGCAGTATTTT. Amino acid sequence: CASSLGTGGSTDTQYF.

The V and J genes are TRBV7-7 and TRBJ2-7, with D perhaps matching TRBD2 (5 bases). The CDR3 loop spans 17 amino acids. Per germline, CDR1 SSHAT and CDR2 FNYEAQ (reference sequence). The V end lost 0 bases, the J end lost 3 bases, and 18 bases lay between the germline ends. The CDR3 region has the DNA TGTGCCAGCAGCTTAGCCGGAGGAAGGAGTAAGGTCTACGAGCAGTACTTC. The encoded protein is CASSLAGGRSKVYEQYF. Complete variable domain (other parts from reference TRBV7-7 and TRBJ2-7): GAGVSQSPRYKVTKRGQDVTLRCDPISSHATLYWYQQALGQGPEFLTYFNYEAQPDKSGLPSDRFSAERPEGSISTLTIQRTEQRDSAMYRCASSLAGGRSKVYEQYFGPGTRLTVT.

V usage is TRBV4-1 and J usage is TRBJ2-5; D perhaps matches TRBD2 (5 bases). With 3 bases removed from V and 1 base from J, the gap between germline ends came to 15 bases. This CDR3 is built from 16 residues. Germline CDR1 MGHRA, CDR2 YSYEKL. CDR3 region: CASSHRIRGIQETQYF. The CDR3 DNA reads TGCGCCAGCAGCCACCGAATACGAGGGATCCAAGAGACCCAGTACTTC.

The chain uses TRBV14 and TRBJ1-2; no clear D. Germline CDR1 and CDR2: SGHDN and FVKESK. V dropped 0 bases and J dropped 4 bases, with 12 bases sitting between them. This CDR3 contains 15 residues. CDR3 sequence: CASSQERTAFYGYTF. The DNA of the CDR3 is TGTGCCAGCAGCCAAGAAAGGACGGCCTTCTATGGCTACACCTTC.

V usage is TRBV29-1 and J usage is TRBJ2-5, with D possibly TRBD2 on 6 matching bases. Trimming stripped 7 bases from V and 4 bases from J, with 13 bases between. The CDR3 covers 12 residues. Germline CDR1 is SQVTM and CDR2 is ANQGSEA. This CDR3 is CSATGDGETQYF. Written as DNA, the CDR3 is TGCAGCGCGACGGGGGATGGAGAGACCCAGTACTTC.

The chain employs TRBV5-1 and TRBJ2-1; D is perhaps TRBD1 or TRBD2 (5 bases each). Trimming removed 4 bases from V and 0 bases from J, with 14 bases in between. This CDR3 has 16 amino acids. Per germline, CDR1 SGHRS and CDR2 YFSETQ. The CDR3 DNA is TGCGCCAGCAGCGGCCCGGGACGGAGCTCCTACAATGAGCAGTTCTTC. Translating it yields CASSGPGRSSYNEQFF.

CDR3 sequence: CASSKGGAGEAFF. DNA for the CDR3: TGTGCCAGTAGTAAAGGAGGGGCCGGAGAAGCTTTCTTT. The rearrangement joins TRBV19 to TRBJ1-1; weak D call: TRBD1 (5 bases). Germline CDR1 LNHDA, CDR2 SQIVND (reference sequence). This CDR3 contains 13 residues. The germline V and J ends were trimmed by 4 bases and 8 bases, with 14 bases remaining between them.

CDR3 DNA: TGTGCCAGCAGCTTGACCCTTAGCGGGAGCGTGGCAGATACGCAGTATTTT. Protein sequence: CASSLTLSGSVADTQYF. The chain combines TRBV7-6 with TRBJ2-3; 9 bases align to TRBD2. The CDR3 sequence is 17 residues long. CDR1 is SGHVS, CDR2 FNYEAQ, per germline. J lost 4 bases, V lost 3 bases, and 11 bases had no gene match.

The V gene is TRBV28, the J gene TRBJ2-1, with unresolved D. The CDR3 has 13 amino acids. V dropped 2 bases and J dropped 5 bases, with 7 bases sitting between them. Germline CDR1 and CDR2: MDHEN and SYDVKM. This CDR3 reads CASSLSSDNEQFF. The CDR3 nucleotides read TGTGCCAGCAGTTTAAGTTCAGACAATGAGCAGTTCTTC. The whole variable domain, remainder taken from reference TRBV28 and TRBJ2-1, is DVKVTQSSRYLVKRTGEKVFLECVQDMDHENMFWYRQDPGLGLRLIYFSYDVKMKEKGDIPEGYSVSREKKERFSLILESASTNQTSMYLCASSLSSDNEQFFGPGTRLTVL.

This chain connects TRBV9 to TRBJ2-2; D gene ambiguous. Germline V CDR1 and CDR2: SGDLS, YYNGEE. Trimming stripped 4 bases from V and 7 bases from J, with 8 bases between. This CDR3 has 12 amino acids. DNA of the CDR3: TGTGCCAGCAGCCCCTACGGCGGGGAGCTGTTTTTT. As protein: CASSPYGGELFF.

This clone was observed a single time. Other nucleotide sequences in the sample specify the same CDR3. V is TRBV27 and J is TRBJ2-7, with no clear D. The CDR3 sequence is 13 residues long. Trimming cost V 3 bases and J 2 bases, with 8 bases left between them. Germline-derived CDR1 and CDR2 are MNHEY and SMNVEV (reference sequence). DNA of the CDR3: TGTGCCAGCAGTTTTGGGCTTACCTACGAGCAGTACTTC. Translation: CASSFGLTYEQYF.

The J gene is TRBJ2-7, the V gene TRBV5-1; possible D gene TRBD2, 6 bases. The V gene lost 4 bases and the J gene lost 2 bases, with 13 bases spanning the gap. CDR3 length: 14 amino acids. Germline-derived CDR1 and CDR2 are SGHRS and YFSETQ. Written as DNA, the CDR3 is TGCGCCAGCAGCAAAGGGACTGGAGCCTACGAGCAGTACTTC. This gives the protein CASSKGTGAYEQYF.

The count of this clone is one. The chain employs TRBV5-1 and TRBJ2-3; D unclear. Germline V CDR1 and CDR2: SGHRS, YFSETQ. The CDR3 is made up of 13 amino acids. The V gene lost 2 bases and the J gene lost 0 bases, with 4 bases spanning the gap. In DNA form, the CDR3 reads TGCGCCAGCAGCTTTGACAGCACAGATACGCAGTATTTT. Translated, it gives CASSFDSTDTQYF.

The V call is TRBV15, the J call TRBJ2-1; 7 bases fit TRBD1. Germline V gene lookup returns CDR1 LNHNV and CDR2 YYDKDF (reference sequence). CDR3 length: 14 amino acids. J was trimmed by 6 bases and V by 4 bases; bases with no gene match: 6. CDR3 DNA sequence: TGTGCCACCAGCAACAGGGGTTTTGGCAATGAGCAGTTCTTC. Residues: CATSNRGFGNEQFF.

The chain employs TRBV10-3 and TRBJ2-2; the match to TRBD2 covers 11 bases. The CDR3 contains 15 residues. CDR1 is ENHRY and CDR2 is SYGVKD in the germline V gene. V lost 10 bases to trimming and J lost 4 bases; unmatched junction nucleotides: 8. The CDR3 coding sequence is TGTGCCACCCGACTAGCGGGAATGAGCACCGGGGAGCTGTTTTTT. Its protein product is CATRLAGMSTGELFF.

This sequence joins TRBV5-6 and TRBJ2-7; D gene unclear. Germline loops: CDR1 SGHDT, CDR2 YYEEEE. The germline V and J ends were trimmed by 2 bases and 7 bases, with 10 bases remaining between them. The CDR3 is 12 residues long. For the CDR3, the DNA is TGTGCCAGCAGCTTCCCGTTGGGGGAGCAGTACTTC. It specifies CASSFPLGEQYF.

The rearrangement uses TRBV19 and TRBJ2-7; D is uncertain. The V end was cut by 3 bases, the J end by 2 bases, with 11 bases between. Germline loops: CDR1 LNHDA, CDR2 SQIVND (reference sequence). CDR3 length: 14 residues. CDR3 sequence reads: CASSMAGRAYEQYF. The CDR3 DNA reads TGTGCCAGTAGTATGGCAGGACGGGCCTACGAGCAGTACTTC.

The chain links TRBV6-5 to TRBJ1-1, with D hard to call. V lost 7 bases and J lost 6, with 12 bases in between. Germline CDR1 reads MNHEY; CDR2 reads SVGAGI. This CDR3 has 12 residues. The CDR3 coding sequence is TGTGCCAGCATGAGTAGTCCGGCTGAAGCTTTCTTT. The encoded protein is CASMSSPAEAFF.

V and J are TRBV7-6 and TRBJ2-4; 9 nucleotides align to TRBD1. The CDR3 sequence is 15 residues long. Germline V CDR1 and CDR2: SGHVS, FNYEAQ. The V segment lost 5 bases and the J segment 5 bases; nucleotides outside the gene matches: 7. The CDR3 bases are TGTGCCAGCAGCCCTCGGACAGGGGAGCAAAACATTCAGTACTTC. Amino acid sequence: CASSPRTGEQNIQYF.

The chain employs TRBV9 and TRBJ1-2; D not certain. CDR1 and CDR2 (germline): SGDLS, YYNGEE. The CDR3 extends over 15 amino acids. V dropped 0 bases and J dropped 4 bases, with 13 bases sitting between them. The CDR3, as DNA: TGTGCCAGCAGCGTAGCCCCCGGACTGGTCTATGGCTACACCTTC. Its translation: CASSVAPGLVYGYTF.

This rearrangement joins TRBV9 to TRBJ1-1, with D hard to call. Germline values: CDR1 SGDLS, CDR2 YYNGEE. The CDR3 spans 15 residues. V dropped 0 bases and J dropped 4 bases, with 13 bases sitting between them. The CDR3 DNA is TGTGCCAGCAGCGTAGCCGTAACGCTGCCCACTGAAGCTTTCTTT. Translating gives CASSVAVTLPTEAFF. Full variable domain (missing parts from reference TRBV9 and TRBJ1-1): DSGVTQTPKHLITATGQRVTLRCSPRSGDLSVYWYQQSLDQGLQFLIQYYNGEERAKGNILERFSAQQFPDLHSELNLSSLELGDSALYFCASSVAVTLPTEAFFGQGTRLTVV.

The CDR3 loop reads CASSIQQGAYEQYF. The CDR3 coding sequence is TGTGCCAGCAGTATCCAACAGGGGGCTTACGAGCAGTACTTC. V gene TRBV6-6 combines with J gene TRBJ2-7; 9 bases align to TRBD1. J lost 4 bases, V lost 5 bases, and 6 bases had no gene match. The CDR3 has 14 amino acids. Germline values: CDR1 MNHNY, CDR2 SVGAGI (reference sequence).

This chain uses TRBV27 with TRBJ2-1, with D perhaps matching TRBD2 (6 bases). Germline V gene lookup returns CDR1 MNHEY and CDR2 SMNVEV (reference sequence). V dropped 6 bases and J dropped 6 bases, with 18 bases sitting between them. The CDR3 runs to 15 residues. The DNA of the CDR3 is TGTGCCAGCAGATACGCGGGGCCCCTTCCCAATGAGCAGTTCTTC. Its translation: CASRYAGPLPNEQFF.

The CDR3 coding sequence is TGTGCCAGCCAGACGGGCACAGATACGCAGTATTTT. It codes for CASQTGTDTQYF. The V gene is TRBV7-9, the J gene TRBJ2-3; D gene ambiguous. Germline CDR1 is SEHNR and CDR2 is FQNEAQ (reference sequence). The V and J ends lost 8 bases and 1 base respectively, with 7 bases between them. CDR3 length: 12 amino acids.